A single sample is the source of the 22 T cell receptor beta chains below, sequenced in a study of post-analysis software for immune sequencing data (dated by TCRdb to between 2014 and 2017). These receptors' targets are unknown. Library generation was performed with PCR. Sequencing instrument: Illumina HiSeq 2500. Unique molecular identifiers were incorporated into TCR beta cDNA libraries to reduce PCR and sequencing biases. TCRdb trimmed the raw reads at Q25, called clones with MiXCR and kept productive beta chains. Records with the same CDR3 protein are collapsed into one entry carrying the most frequent genes and DNA. Counted in this sample were 750,000 to 950,000 distinct CDR3 sequences; roughly 50% of them appeared once. The biggest ten clones account for under 6% of the sample. Here is what the overall study found, with its caveats: Significantly higher frequencies in patients than in controls were found for several TRBV segments, including TRBV5-6, TRBV5-1 and TRBV20-1.

The sample consisted of blood. The receptors stem from a girl aged 5-17 years with multiple sclerosis.

About this clonotype itself: At one boundary the junction diverges from the germline segment, which might be a read error. The CDR3, as DNA: TGTGCTAGCAGCTCCTCAGGGGCACCAGATACGCAGTATTTT. It yields the protein CASSSSGAPDTQYF. The gene calls are TRBV7-7 and TRBJ2-3, with a weak D call TRBD1 (6 bases). The CDR3 runs 14 residues. The V gene's germline CDR1 is SSHAT and CDR2 FNYEAQ (reference sequence).

The chain employs TRBV29-1 and TRBJ1-5; D unclear. The CDR3 length is 12 residues. The V and J ends lost 4 bases and 5 bases respectively, with 9 bases between them. CDR1 SQVTM and CDR2 ANQGSEA come from the germline V gene. The CDR3 loop reads CSVGGRDQPQHF. The DNA for the CDR3 is TGCAGCGTTGGGGGAAGGGATCAGCCCCAGCATTTT. Looking up the rest from reference TRBV29-1 and TRBJ1-5 gives the full variable domain: SAVISQKPSRDICQRGTSLTIQCQVDSQVTMMFWYRQQPGQSLTLIATANQGSEATYESGFVIDKFPISRPNLTFSTLTVSNMSPEDSSIYLCSVGGRDQPQHFGDGTRLSIL.

The genes are TRBV12-3 or TRBV12-4 and TRBJ1-2, with D uncertain. The CDR3 covers 13 residues. Trimming removed 2 bases from V and 8 bases from J, with 12 bases in between. The CDR3: CASSLRSTVGYTF. The CDR3 coding sequence is TGTGCCAGCAGTTTAAGGAGTACAGTGGGCTACACCTTC.

This clonotype was recorded a few times. The chain is built from TRBV2 and TRBJ2-7; tentatively, D is TRBD1 (6 bases). V lost 1 base and J 1 base, leaving 8 bases between the germline ends. The CDR3 sequence is 14 residues long. Germline V gives CDR1 SNHLY, CDR2 FYNNEI. The CDR3 reads CASSEVQGSYEQYF. Here the CDR3 DNA reads TGTGCCAGCAGTGAAGTACAGGGATCCTACGAGCAGTACTTC.

In its sample, this clonotype was seen a few times. The J gene is TRBJ2-1, the V gene TRBV28, with TRBD2 matching over 7 bases. The CDR3 totals 16 residues. Looked up from germline, CDR1 is MDHEN and CDR2 is SYDVKM. V lost 5 bases to trimming and J lost 5 bases; unmatched junction nucleotides: 12. CDR3 sequence reads: CASSPPGLAEHNEQFF. The CDR3 nucleotides read TGTGCCAGCAGTCCGCCGGGCCTAGCGGAGCACAATGAGCAGTTCTTC.

CDR3 sequence (DNA): TGCGCCAGCAGCCAAGAAGTGGCTCTGCGAGCGGAACACACTTATAGCTCCTACAATGAGCAGTTCTTC. This sequence encodes CASSQEVALRAEHTYSSYNEQFF. The chain has TRBV4-1 and TRBJ2-1; tentative D call: TRBD2 (5 bases). The germline V and J ends were trimmed by 0 bases and 0 bases, with 30 bases remaining between them. The CDR3 consists of 23 residues. Germline V gives CDR1 MGHRA, CDR2 YSYEKL.

This clonotype was picked up a small number of times. V usage is TRBV10-3 and J usage is TRBJ2-1, with 8 bases aligning to TRBD2. Germline CDR1 and CDR2: ENHRY and SYGVKD. Trimming took 6 bases from V and 6 from J; bases not matched to a gene: 7. This CDR3 has 14 residues. CDR3 in DNA: TGTGCCATCAGGACCAGTACTAGCGGCAATGAGCAGTTCTTC. It codes for CAIRTSTSGNEQFF.

J is TRBJ1-5 and V is TRBV6-6, with TRBD1 as a possible D gene (5 bases). This CDR3 has 14 amino acids. Trimming left V 6 bases short and J 4 bases short, with 13 bases between. CDR1 is MNHNY, CDR2 SVGAGI, per germline (reference sequence). CDR3 bases: TGTGCCAGCAGCGATGGCAGGGTGAATCAGCCCCAGCATTTT. Protein: CASSDGRVNQPQHF.

The rearrangement joins TRBV5-1 to TRBJ2-3; D perhaps matches TRBD2 (7 bases). The V end was cut by 0 bases, the J end by 0 bases, with 11 bases between. CDR1 and CDR2 from the germline V gene are SGHRS and YFSETQ. The CDR3 sequence is 16 residues long. Written as DNA, the CDR3 is TGCGCCAGCAGCTTGGTCGAGGGGGGGAGCACAGATACGCAGTATTTT. Protein sequence: CASSLVEGGSTDTQYF.

This clonotype occurred a few times. This sequence joins TRBV20-1 and TRBJ2-3; 15 bases align to TRBD2. The CDR3 length is 16 residues. Germline assignment: CDR1 DFQATT and CDR2 SNEGSKA (reference sequence). The V and J ends lost 5 bases and 3 bases, in that order; junction bases with no gene match: 6. The CDR3 DNA is TGCAGTGCTTCCTGGACTAGCGGGGGGGTAACAGATACGCAGTATTTT. This translates into CSASWTSGGVTDTQYF.

A note on this clonotype: The junction departs from germline at one end; a sequencing error may be responsible. The V call is TRBV7-6, the J call TRBJ2-2; D is possibly TRBD1 or TRBD2 (5 bases each). The germline gives CDR1 SGHVS, CDR2 FNYEAQ. The CDR3 is 16 amino acids. CDR3 DNA sequence: TGTGCCAGCAGCTTAGTGCAGGGAGCGGACACCGGGGAGCGGTTTTTT. Translation gives CASSLVQGADTGERFF.

This clonotype was detected only a few times. The CDR3 DNA reads TGTGCCAGTAGTTCTGGACCCCCGGGCGAGCAGTACTTC. Residues: CASSSGPPGEQYF. This chain connects TRBV19 to TRBJ2-7; D gene uncertain. Germline CDR1 LNHDA, CDR2 SQIVND (reference sequence). The CDR3 loop spans 13 amino acids. Trimming shortened V by 5 bases and J by 6 bases, and 14 bases separated the two germline ends.

The chain employs TRBV13 and TRBJ2-3; D is possibly TRBD2 (6 bases). V was clipped by 6 bases and J by 8 bases, with 27 bases between them. The CDR3 has 17 amino acids. Germline CDR1 reads PRHDT; CDR2 reads FYEKMQ (reference sequence). The CDR3 protein is CASSLSPSGTPQGTQYF. DNA of the CDR3: TGTGCCAGCAGTTTATCCCCCTCAGGGACTCCCCAAGGTACGCAGTATTTT. Complete variable domain (other parts from reference TRBV13 and TRBJ2-3): AAGVIQSPRHLIKEKRETATLKCYPIPRHDTVYWYQQGPGQDPQFLISFYEKMQSDKGSIPDRFSAQQFSDYHSELNMSSLELGDSALYFCASSLSPSGTPQGTQYFGPGTRLTVL.

The V call is TRBV6-6, the J call TRBJ1-2; a weak D match, TRBD1 (6 bases). The CDR3 length is 17 residues. Trimming stripped 2 bases from V and 0 bases from J, with 16 bases between. Germline lookup yields CDR1 MNHNY and CDR2 SVGAGI (reference sequence). The CDR3 protein is CASSYPGTRQANYGYTF. For the CDR3, the DNA is TGTGCCAGCAGTTACCCAGGGACACGACAAGCTAACTATGGCTACACCTTC.

The chain joins TRBV10-3 to TRBJ2-1; 9 positions agree with TRBD2. The CDR3 consists of 15 residues. Germline CDR1 ENHRY, CDR2 SYGVKD. Unmatched junction bases numbered 5, after V lost 5 bases and J lost 3 bases. The CDR3 region is CAISSRREGYNEQFF. The CDR3 DNA sequence: TGTGCCATCAGTTCTCGGCGGGAGGGCTACAATGAGCAGTTCTTC.

The rearrangement links TRBV20-1 to TRBJ2-1, with 11 bases identical to TRBD2. The CDR3 spans 18 residues. V shed 5 bases and J 5 bases; nucleotides not matched to a gene: 17. The V gene's germline CDR1 is DFQATT and CDR2 SNEGSKA (reference sequence). The DNA for the CDR3 is TGCAGTGCTCGAATCCCTCCGGGGACTAGCGGATTAAACAATGAGCAGTTCTTC. This translates into CSARIPPGTSGLNNEQFF.

This clonotype appeared a few times. This sequence joins TRBV5-1 and TRBJ2-3; 9 bases are shared with TRBD1. The CDR3 is 16 residues long. Germline V gene lookup returns CDR1 SGHRS and CDR2 YFSETQ. After removal of 4 bases from V and 3 bases from J, the junction contained 9 bases not matched to a gene. This chain's CDR3 is CASSPGQGMSTDTQYF. The CDR3 bases are TGCGCCAGCAGCCCTGGACAGGGGATGAGTACAGATACGCAGTATTTT.

The rearrangement links TRBV29-1 to TRBJ2-1; TRBD2 is a possible D gene (6 bases). The germline V gene has CDR1 SQVTM and CDR2 ANQGSEA. The V end was cut by 7 bases, the J end by 7 bases, with 17 bases between. The CDR3 has 13 amino acids. The DNA of the CDR3 is TGCAGCGGGGTGACTAGGGCGGTGAATGAGCAGTTCTTC. It specifies CSGVTRAVNEQFF.

The chain employs TRBV12-5 and TRBJ1-1; D unclear. This CDR3 comprises 13 residues. Per germline, CDR1 LGHNT and CDR2 FRNRAP. The ends were cut back, 3 bases at V and 1 base at J, with 6 bases in the middle. CDR3 amino acids: CASGLRGNTEAFF. The CDR3 DNA reads as TGTGCTAGTGGTTTACGGGGGAACACTGAAGCTTTCTTT. Complete variable domain (other parts from reference TRBV12-5 and TRBJ1-1): DARVTQTPRHKVTEMGQEVTMRCQPILGHNTVFWYRQTMMQGLELLAYFRNRAPLDDSGMPKDRFSAEMPDATLATLKIQPSEPRDSAVYFCASGLRGNTEAFFGQGTRLTVV.

This clonotype was seen a handful of times. V usage is TRBV29-1 and J usage is TRBJ1-2; possible D gene TRBD1, 5 bases. This CDR3 comprises 14 residues. Trimming stripped 7 bases from V and 5 bases from J, with 20 bases between. Germline V gives CDR1 SQVTM, CDR2 ANQGSEA. CDR3 coding DNA: TGCAGCGCCTCTGGACGGGGACGGGGGTATGGCTACACCTTC. This sequence encodes CSASGRGRGYGYTF.

This clonotype has a single count. The rearrangement uses TRBV20-1 and TRBJ1-5; no reliable D call. From germline, CDR1 is DFQATT and CDR2 SNEGSKA (reference sequence). This CDR3 has 13 amino acids. V lost 5 bases to trimming and J lost 4 bases, with 12 bases between them. The CDR3 nucleotides read TGCAGTGCTCCGGATGCCATAAATCAGCCCCAGCATTTT. Residues: CSAPDAINQPQHF.

The sample holds a few counts of this clonotype. The chain couples TRBV29-1 to TRBJ2-4, with D hard to call. CDR1 is SQVTM and CDR2 is ANQGSEA in the germline V gene. This CDR3 is built from 12 residues. Trimming cost V 6 bases and J 8 bases, with 14 bases left between them. CDR3 nucleotides: TGCAGCGTAGGTAGGGTTTCGGACATTCAGTACTTC. Protein: CSVGRVSDIQYF. The full variable domain, with the rest looked up from reference TRBV29-1 and TRBJ2-4, is SAVISQKPSRDICQRGTSLTIQCQVDSQVTMMFWYRQQPGQSLTLIATANQGSEATYESGFVIDKFPISRPNLTFSTLTVSNMSPEDSSIYLCSVGRVSDIQYFGAGTRLSVL.